A selection of T cell receptor beta chains follows, all from one sample in a study of beta chain features in type 1 diabetes. Using immunoSEQ multiplex PCR, the repertoire was profiled, and TCRdb retains in-frame clones only, with some absent. The table lists 300,000 to 450,000 clones, around an eighth of them singletons. Sequenced material: naive CD4+ T cells from blood. These receptors were obtained from a man aged 18 to 35 in good health. Each CDR3 is given with its conserved first and last residue. The D gene is left open where the match is weak. Clone size, where shown, is once, few, many, or a class for clones that have expanded.

j_call d_call clone_size v_call cdr3_aa cdr3_nt
TRBJ2-2 . few TRBV2 CASSEERQGTTGELFF TGTGCCAGCAGTGAAGAGAGGCAGGGGACAACCGGGGAGCTGTTTTTT
TRBJ1-1 . . TRBV5-1 CASSKSPMGLGGTEAFF TGCGCCAGCAGTAAAAGCCCCATGGGGTTGGGGGGCACTGAAGCTTTCTTT
TRBJ2-7 . . TRBV28 CASSIQGYEQYF TGTGCCAGCAGCATACAGGGTTACGAGCAGTACTTC
TRBJ2-7 TRBD1 few TRBV28 CASSPLPGQGWEQYF TGTGCCAGCAGTCCCCTTCCGGGACAGGGGTGGGAGCAGTACTTC
TRBJ2-7 . . TRBV29-1 CSVEIREGGYEQYF TGCAGCGTTGAAATCCGGGAAGGGGGCTACGAGCAGTACTTC
TRBJ1-5 . few TRBV19 CASSIDSTNQPQHF TGTGCCAGTAGTATAGACAGTACCAATCAGCCCCAGCATTTT
TRBJ2-7 . . TRBV7-9 CASSLTSYEQYF TGTGCCAGCAGCCTGACTAGCTACGAGCAGTACTTC
TRBJ2-1 . . TRBV5-5 CASSNLQQLGEQFF TGTGCCAGCAGCAACTTACAGCAATTGGGTGAGCAGTTCTTC
TRBJ2-5 . . TRBV18 CASSPRTGVQETQYF TGTGCCAGCTCACCACGAACGGGGGTCCAAGAGACCCAGTACTTC
TRBJ2-5 . few TRBV4-3 CASSPQRWGETQYF TGCGCCAGCAGCCCCCAGCGGTGGGGAGAGACCCAGTACTTC
TRBJ2-7 . . TRBV5-1 CASSLAAGDSYEQYF TGCGCCAGCAGCTTGGCGGCAGGGGATTCCTACGAGCAGTACTTC
TRBJ2-3 TRBD2 . TRBV28 CASSPLGVAGSTDTQYF TGTGCCAGCAGTCCCCTAGGAGTAGCGGGTAGCACAGATACGCAGTATTTT
TRBJ2-7 TRBD2 . TRBV7-2 CASSFSGTNYEQYF TGTGCCAGCAGCTTTAGCGGGACCAACTACGAGCAGTACTTC
TRBJ1-5 . few TRBV30 CAWSVRSGSGAQHF TGTGCCTGGAGTGTACGGTCGGGGTCCGGAGCCCAGCATTTT
TRBJ2-1 . few TRBV4-3 CASSQGIYNEQFF TGCGCCAGCAGCCAGGGCATATACAATGAGCAGTTCTTC
TRBJ2-1 TRBD2 . TRBV18 CASSPPASGGNNEQFF TGTGCCAGCTCACCACCGGCTAGCGGGGGAAACAATGAGCAGTTCTTC
TRBJ1-1 . few TRBV6-6 CASSASVSNTEAFF TGTGCCAGCAGTGCTTCAGTTTCCAACACTGAAGCTTTCTTT
TRBJ1-5 . . TRBV9 CASSFGSAPEEPQHF TGTGCCAGCAGCTTCGGGTCAGCCCCCGAAGAGCCCCAGCATTTT
TRBJ2-7 TRBD1 . TRBV9 CASSVGTGGSYEQYF TGTGCCAGCAGCGTAGGTACAGGGGGCTCCTACGAGCAGTACTTC
TRBJ2-1 . . TRBV18 CASSPPLYNEQFF TGTGCCAGCTCACCACCTCTCTACAATGAGCAGTTCTTC